Listed below are T cell receptor beta chains from one sample, sequenced in a study of cytomegalovirus exposure and HLA in healthy donors. Profiled with immunoSEQ multiplex PCR; TCRdb holds only in-frame clones, not every one. The sample has fewer than 250,000 clones, 81% seen once. Sequencing was performed on PBMCs. These receptors were obtained from a young man in good health and CMV-seronegative. Both conserved end residues are trimmed from each CDR3. A D gene is named only where the DNA matches it firmly.

cdr3_aa: ASSHLEGADTEAF
d_call: TRBD1
v_call: TRBV13
j_call: TRBJ1-1

cdr3_aa: ASSPRFAGDGQETQY
d_call: TRBD2
v_call: TRBV13
j_call: TRBJ2-5

cdr3_aa: ASSSGTSGRNADTQY
d_call: TRBD2
v_call: TRBV28
j_call: TRBJ2-3

cdr3_aa: ASSLRRGQEPEAF
d_call: TRBD1
v_call: TRBV28
j_call: TRBJ1-1

cdr3_aa: ASSPPVVSEQY
d_call: .
v_call: TRBV5-6
j_call: TRBJ2-7

cdr3_aa: ASSLVPEGSGYT
d_call: .
v_call: TRBV5-1
j_call: TRBJ1-2

cdr3_aa: ARQGSSTDTQY
d_call: .
v_call: TRBV27
j_call: TRBJ2-3

cdr3_aa: ASSQEAGGSYNEQF
d_call: TRBD2
v_call: TRBV4-3
j_call: TRBJ2-1

cdr3_aa: SVELGGFNYGYT
d_call: .
v_call: TRBV29-1
j_call: TRBJ1-2

cdr3_aa: ASSQDLATGGSGANVLT
d_call: TRBD1
v_call: TRBV4-3
j_call: TRBJ2-6

cdr3_aa: ASSQDRGGANTGELF
d_call: .
v_call: TRBV4-3
j_call: TRBJ2-2

cdr3_aa: ASSQEGLQLNQPQH
d_call: .
v_call: TRBV4-1
j_call: TRBJ1-5

cdr3_aa: ASSLTRAQY
d_call: .
v_call: TRBV7-8
j_call: TRBJ2-7

cdr3_aa: ASSLDPGRGSTDTQY
d_call: TRBD1
v_call: TRBV7-6
j_call: TRBJ2-3

cdr3_aa: ASSQEFRKGGSSYEQY
d_call: .
v_call: TRBV4-3
j_call: TRBJ2-7

cdr3_aa: ASSASKTSGSYIQY
d_call: TRBD2
v_call: TRBV5-5
j_call: TRBJ2-4

cdr3_aa: ASSSHRTGVPNQPQH
d_call: TRBD1
v_call: TRBV7-9
j_call: TRBJ1-5

cdr3_aa: ASSLEGGLNTEAF
d_call: .
v_call: TRBV7-2
j_call: TRBJ1-1

cdr3_aa: ASSSGQGTQY
d_call: .
v_call: TRBV11-3
j_call: TRBJ2-5

cdr3_aa: ASSQVTGTGKETQY
d_call: TRBD1
v_call: TRBV4-1
j_call: TRBJ2-5

cdr3_aa: ASSIDRNYGYT
d_call: .
v_call: TRBV19
j_call: TRBJ1-2

cdr3_aa: ASSPLRENTEAF
d_call: .
v_call: TRBV18
j_call: TRBJ1-1

cdr3_aa: AVAGGQGTEAF
d_call: TRBD1
v_call: TRBV10-3
j_call: TRBJ1-1

cdr3_aa: ASSQDRDEKLF
d_call: TRBD1
v_call: TRBV9
j_call: TRBJ1-4

cdr3_aa: ASSKEENQPQH
d_call: .
v_call: TRBV18
j_call: TRBJ1-5

cdr3_aa: ASSPRQLSNQPQH
d_call: .
v_call: TRBV7-8
j_call: TRBJ1-5

cdr3_aa: ASSLIRIERNQPQH
d_call: .
v_call: TRBV7-9
j_call: TRBJ1-5

cdr3_aa: ASSSVGQGLAGGETQY
d_call: TRBD2
v_call: TRBV5-4
j_call: TRBJ2-5

cdr3_aa: ASSLDGRQGAYLETQY
d_call: TRBD1
v_call: TRBV5-1
j_call: TRBJ2-5

cdr3_aa: ASSLDATSTDTQY
d_call: .
v_call: TRBV5-4
j_call: TRBJ2-3

cdr3_aa: ASSQDEGPFPYEQY
d_call: .
v_call: TRBV4-1
j_call: TRBJ2-7

cdr3_aa: ASSPDETAPSTDTQY
d_call: .
v_call: TRBV4-2
j_call: TRBJ2-3

cdr3_aa: ASSVDPGYEQY
d_call: .
v_call: TRBV6-6
j_call: TRBJ2-7